Listed below are T cell receptor beta chains from one sample, sequenced in a study of blood T cell repertoires in COVID-19. Clones were sequenced by immunoSEQ multiplex PCR, and TCRdb holds only the in-frame ones, with some missing. This table holds some 30,000 clones, 70% to 90% found once. Sequencing input: peripheral blood. The receptor source for this set is a human donor in a cohort sampled during active COVID-19. CDR3s include the opening cysteine and the closing phenylalanine or tryptophan. D genes are given only for firm matches. Some rows have no size entry. The others give once, few or many, or a class for an expanded clone.

v_gene,d_gene,abundance,j_gene,CDR3nt,CDR3aa
TRBV28,.,.,TRBJ1-3,TGTGCCAGCACCTGGACAGAAAGAAACACCATATATTTT,CASTWTERNTIYF
TRBV2,.,.,TRBJ1-6,TGTGCCAGCAGTGGCGGCGCGCCTCCAATCTCACCCCTCCACTTT,CASSGGAPPISPLHF
TRBV3-1/TRBV3-2,.,.,TRBJ1-1,TGTGCCAGCAGCCAGACCTCGTGGGGGCACACTGAAGCTTTCTTT,CASSQTSWGHTEAFF
TRBV5-4,TRBD2,.,TRBJ2-3,TGTGCCAGCAGCTTTCGTTTAGCGGGGGGGCAAGATACGCAGTATTTT,CASSFRLAGGQDTQYF
TRBV27,.,.,TRBJ2-7,TGTGCCAGCAGTTTTTCAGGGGTGTCAACCTACGAGCAGTACTTC,CASSFSGVSTYEQYF
TRBV14,.,.,TRBJ2-6,TGTGCCAGCAGCCATAGCTCTGGGGCCAACGTCCTGACTTTC,CASSHSSGANVLTF
TRBV5-4,.,.,TRBJ2-3,TGTGCCAGCAGCTTGGGGGGGCAGAGCACAGATACGCAGTATTTT,CASSLGGQSTDTQYF
TRBV28,TRBD1,.,TRBJ1-2,TGTGCCAGCAGTTTATCCGGACAGGGGGCGCCTGGCTACACCTTC,CASSLSGQGAPGYTF
TRBV4-3,TRBD2,.,TRBJ2-2,TGCGCCAGCAGCCAAGCGGCCAGCGGGGGGGCGCGAACCGGGGAGCTGTTTTTT,CASSQAASGGARTGELFF
TRBV19,.,.,TRBJ2-7,TGTGCCAGTAGATACTCCGGAGGACAGAGCTCCTACGAGCAGTACTTC,CASRYSGGQSSYEQYF
TRBV6-5,.,many,TRBJ2-7,TGTGCCAGCAGTTTACAAACAGGGTTCAACGAGCAGTACTTC,CASSLQTGFNEQYF
TRBV4-3,.,.,TRBJ1-1,TGCGCCAGCAGCCAAGAGGGGGGGGCAGGCACTGAAGCTTTCTTT,CASSQEGGAGTEAFF
TRBV29-1,TRBD1,.,TRBJ1-2,TGCAGCGTTACCGAGGCAGGGGGATTTGACTATGGCTACACCTTC,CSVTEAGGFDYGYTF
TRBV2,.,.,TRBJ2-7,TGTGCCAGCAAGCAGGGGGGCACCTACGAGCAGTACTTC,CASKQGGTYEQYF
TRBV20-1,.,.,TRBJ2-5,TGCAGTGCTCGGACCGGGGGGACCCAGTACTTC,CSARTGGTQYF
TRBV28,TRBD1,.,TRBJ1-2,TGTGCCAGCAGTTACCCAAAGGGACAGGGTCTTGGCTACACCTTC,CASSYPKGQGLGYTF
TRBV11-1,TRBD2,.,TRBJ2-7,TGTGCCAGCAGCTCGCGAGCGGGAGCCACCTACGAGCAGTACTTC,CASSSRAGATYEQYF
TRBV6-4,.,.,TRBJ1-4,TGTGCCAGCAGTGCCCGACCCTCAGGGTCAACTAATGAAAAACTGTTTTTT,CASSARPSGSTNEKLFF
TRBV9,.,.,TRBJ2-5,TGTGCCAGCAGCGTAGCGGGCAGGGAAGAGACCCAGTACTTC,CASSVAGREETQYF
TRBV5-1,.,.,TRBJ1-5,TGCGCCAGCAGCTTGGGGGGGACAAACAATCAGCCCCAGCATTTT,CASSLGGTNNQPQHF
TRBV18,.,.,TRBJ1-6,TGTGCCAGCTCACCATCAGGCGCAGGGTATTCACCCCTCCACTTT,CASSPSGAGYSPLHF
TRBV6-5,.,.,TRBJ2-5,TGTGCCAGCAGTAACACACAGGCGGAAGAGACCCAGTACTTC,CASSNTQAEETQYF
TRBV7-9,TRBD1,.,TRBJ1-2,TGTGCCAGCAGTCCGATTAGGACAGGGCGAGTCAACTATGGCTACACCTTC,CASSPIRTGRVNYGYTF
TRBV27,.,.,TRBJ2-2,TGTGCCATCGGGGGGCCTAGCGGGAACACCGGGGAGCTGTTTTTT,CAIGGPSGNTGELFF
TRBV24-1,.,.,TRBJ2-3,TGTGCCACCAGTGCTGTAAACACAGATACGCAGTATTTT,CATSAVNTDTQYF
TRBV7-9,.,.,TRBJ1-6,TGTGCCAGCAGCTCCAGTGGCTCCTATAATTCACCCCTCCACTTT,CASSSSGSYNSPLHF
TRBV2,TRBD2,.,TRBJ2-1,TGTGCCAGCACCCTAGCGGAGTCCTACAATGAGCAGTTCTTC,CASTLAESYNEQFF
TRBV5-6,TRBD1,.,TRBJ2-7,TGTGCCAGCAGCAAGTGGACAGGGGGCTACGAGCAGTACTTC,CASSKWTGGYEQYF
TRBV12-3/TRBV12-4,TRBD1,.,TRBJ1-2,TGTGCCAGCAGTGGGGACAGGGATCGCTACACCTTC,CASSGDRDRYTF
TRBV10-3,TRBD2,.,TRBJ2-3,TGTGCCATCAGTGAGACTAGCGGGGGGCCTCGGGATACGCAGTATTTT,CAISETSGGPRDTQYF
TRBV16,.,.,TRBJ2-6,TGTGCCAGCAGTCCGTCTGGGGCCAACGTCCTGACTTTC,CASSPSGANVLTF
TRBV18,TRBD2,.,TRBJ2-1,TGTGCCAGCTCACCGCGGGGGAGATACAATGAGCAGTTCTTC,CASSPRGRYNEQFF
TRBV2,.,.,TRBJ2-1,TGTGCCAGCAGTCCACAGGGATATGAGCAGTTCTTC,CASSPQGYEQFF
TRBV7-2,.,.,TRBJ2-5,TGTGCCAGCAGCTGGCAGGGAAAAGAGACCCAGTACTTC,CASSWQGKETQYF
TRBV7-9,TRBD1,.,TRBJ1-2,TGTGCCAGCAGCTCGACAGGGTTGACTGGCTACACCTTC,CASSSTGLTGYTF
TRBV9,.,.,TRBJ2-5,TGTGCCAGCAGCGTAGGACAGTCCAGACAAGAGACCCAGTACTTC,CASSVGQSRQETQYF
TRBV10-3,TRBD1,.,TRBJ2-5,TGTGCCATCAGTGAGACAGGGGGTGAGACCCAGTACTTC,CAISETGGETQYF
TRBV5-4,.,.,TRBJ2-7,TGTGCCACCCAGACAGCCACAGAATTTTCCTACGAGCAGTACTTC,CATQTATEFSYEQYF
TRBV6-1,TRBD2,.,TRBJ2-5,TGTGCCAGCAGTGAAAGGGTTATTTTAGCGGGGGAAGAGACCCAGTACTTC,CASSERVILAGEETQYF